Presented here are 27 T cell receptor beta chains from one specimen sequenced in a study of shared clonotypes between healthy human individuals. The naive CD8 population came from CD45RO-negative cells selected for CCR7, without terminally differentiated effector memory CD45RA+ cells. TCRdb keeps only in-frame clones here, not all; method: immunoSEQ multiplex PCR. This sample has hundreds of thousands of clones, with around 96% found just once. The sequenced material came from naive CD8+ T cells sorted from blood. The receptors shown here come from a woman in her 30s in good health.

This sequence joins TRBV5-6 and TRBJ2-3, with D perhaps TRBD2 (6 bases). The CDR3 sequence is 15 residues long. Germline V gene lookup returns CDR1 SGHDT and CDR2 YYEEEE. V was shortened by 4 bases and J by 6 bases, with 18 bases between the two germline ends. The CDR3 protein is CASSPGLGPHDTQYF. CDR3 DNA sequence: TGTGCCAGCAGCCCGGGACTGGGACCCCACGATACGCAGTATTTT. Variable domain in full (rest from reference TRBV5-6 and TRBJ2-3): DAGVTQSPTHLIKTRGQQVTLRCSPKSGHDTVSWYQQALGQGPQFIFQYYEEEERQRGNFPDRFSGHQFPNYSSELNVNALLLGDSALYLCASSPGLGPHDTQYFGPGTRLTVL.

The V gene is TRBV13, the J gene TRBJ2-7; 8 bases fit TRBD1. V lost 5 bases and J lost 3; bases outside the gene matches: 9. CDR1 is PRHDT, CDR2 FYEKMQ, per germline (reference sequence). CDR3 length: 15 amino acids. CDR3 nucleotides: TGTGCCAGCAGCCGACAGGGGCTCCCCTTCTACGAGCAGTACTTC. Translation: CASSRQGLPFYEQYF.

The J gene is TRBJ2-5, the V gene TRBV15; 11 bases are a match to TRBD2. The CDR3 is 17 residues long. Looked up from germline, CDR1 is LNHNV and CDR2 is YYDKDF (reference sequence). V trimming: 0 bases; J trimming: 5 bases; junction bases outside the gene matches: 8. The CDR3: CATSRDPRTSGSETQYF. The CDR3 region has the DNA TGTGCCACCAGCAGAGATCCCCGGACTAGCGGGTCGGAGACCCAGTACTTC.

V gene TRBV5-1 combines with J gene TRBJ2-1; D gene uncertain. Germline-derived CDR1 and CDR2 are SGHRS and YFSETQ. The CDR3 totals 11 residues. V dropped 4 bases and J dropped 9 bases, with 8 bases sitting between them. The CDR3: CASSEVGEQFF. In DNA form, the CDR3 reads TGCGCCAGCAGCGAGGTTGGTGAGCAGTTCTTC.

This clone is a singleton in its sample. This chain uses TRBV27 with TRBJ2-1, with 12 bases fitting TRBD1. Germline V gives CDR1 MNHEY, CDR2 SMNVEV (reference sequence). The CDR3 consists of 22 residues. Losses at the gene ends were 2 bases for V and 4 bases for J; bases not matched to a gene: 21. The DNA for the CDR3 is TGTGCCAGCAGTTTACGGAAGTACCTCCCCGGGACAGGGGGCGGGCTATACAATGAGCAGTTCTTC. The encoded protein is CASSLRKYLPGTGGGLYNEQFF.

The chain has TRBV7-3 and TRBJ1-1; D possibly corresponds to TRBD1 (6 bases). Germline lookup yields CDR1 SGHTA and CDR2 FQGTGA. The CDR3 extends over 14 amino acids. The V gene lost 5 bases and the J gene lost 5 bases, with 15 bases spanning the gap. CDR3 coding DNA: TGTGCCAGCAGCCCCAAAGACAGGCCTACTGAAGCTTTCTTT. Translated: CASSPKDRPTEAFF.

The V gene is TRBV12-2, the J gene TRBJ2-4; TRBD1 was called by the table and not checked on the DNA. TRBV12-2 is noted as a pseudogene. This CDR3 has 19 residues. The CDR3 is CASRLAPRTPKIAKNIQYF. As DNA, the CDR3 is TGTGCAAGTCGCTTAGCGCCCCGGACACCAAAAATAGCCAAAAACATTCAGTACTTC.

This clone was observed a single time. The chain is built from TRBV27 and TRBJ2-7, with 14 bases identical to TRBD2. This CDR3 contains 17 residues. CDR1 and CDR2 (germline): MNHEY, SMNVEV (reference sequence). Unmatched junction bases numbered 8, after V lost 4 bases and J lost 3 bases. The CDR3 DNA is TGTGCCAGCAGTTCTCAGGGGACTAGCGGGGGCTACTACGAGCAGTACTTC. It encodes CASSSQGTSGGYYEQYF.

The V and J genes are TRBV7-3 and TRBJ2-3, with D tentatively TRBD2 (6 bases). Germline V gene lookup returns CDR1 SGHTA and CDR2 FQGTGA. There are 15 residues in the CDR3. Between the trimmed V and J ends, which lost 0 bases and 6 bases, there was a span of 13 bases. CDR3 residues: CASSLTGLSGDTQYF. The CDR3 DNA sequence: TGTGCCAGCAGCTTAACGGGACTCTCGGGCGATACGCAGTATTTT.

The J gene is TRBJ2-7, the V gene TRBV15; TRBD1 agrees at 7 bases. Germline V CDR1 and CDR2: LNHNV, YYDKDF (reference sequence). V dropped 8 bases and J dropped 3; count of bases not matched to a gene: 7. The length of the CDR3 is 13 residues. CDR3 in amino acids: CATGTGTDYEQYF. The CDR3 DNA reads TGTGCCACCGGTACCGGGACAGACTACGAGCAGTACTTC.

This clone was recorded once. The chain links TRBV30 to TRBJ2-7; a weak D match, TRBD2 (6 bases). The CDR3 is 14 amino acids. The ends were cut back, 1 base at V and 3 bases at J, with 13 bases in the middle. Per germline, CDR1 GTSNPN and CDR2 SVGIG (reference sequence). DNA of the CDR3: TGTGCCTGGAGTGCGTCTAGCGAAAGCTACGAGCAGTACTTC. Residues: CAWSASSESYEQYF.

The chain uses TRBV29-1 and TRBJ2-5; D is unresolved. The DNA end favors TRBJ2-7, so the J call may be wrong. The CDR3 length is 12 residues. Germline CDR1 and CDR2: SQVTM and ANQGSEA. CDR3 amino acids: CSVELRSYEQYF. CDR3 nucleotides: TGCAGCGTTGAATTACGCTCCTACGAGCAGTACTTC.

The chain couples TRBV13 to TRBJ2-7, with D tentatively TRBD2 (5 bases). With 5 bases removed from V and 5 bases from J, the gap between germline ends came to 7 bases. Germline lookup yields CDR1 PRHDT and CDR2 FYEKMQ (reference sequence). There are 11 residues in the CDR3. The CDR3 spells CASSTRNEQYF. In nucleotides, the CDR3 is TGTGCCAGCAGCACTAGGAACGAGCAGTACTTC.

This chain links TRBV18 with TRBJ2-3; TRBD2 aligns across 11 bases. This CDR3 has 17 amino acids. The V and J ends lost 6 bases and 6 bases, in that order; junction bases with no gene match: 14. From germline, CDR1 is KGHSH and CDR2 LQKENI. The CDR3 coding sequence is TGTGCCAGCTCCCCGACTAGCGGGATCAACACGGGGGATACGCAGTATTTT. Translating it yields CASSPTSGINTGDTQYF.

For the CDR3, the DNA is TGTGCCAGCAGTTACCGTGGGAACGCTGGCTATGGCTACACCTTC. Its translation: CASSYRGNAGYGYTF. V and J are TRBV6-5 and TRBJ1-2, with no clear D. The germline V gene has CDR1 MNHEY and CDR2 SVGAGI. This CDR3 comprises 15 residues. The V end was cut by 2 bases, the J end by 4 bases, with 14 bases between.

This clone was seen only once. The chain carries TRBV6-1 and TRBJ2-7, with D maybe TRBD2 (6 bases). The CDR3 runs to 14 residues. Germline loops: CDR1 MNHNS, CDR2 SASEGT. The V gene lost 6 bases and the J gene lost 5 bases, with 17 bases spanning the gap. CDR3 in amino acids: CASSTRAGPNEQYF. The CDR3, as DNA: TGTGCCAGCAGCACTCGGGCGGGACCCAACGAGCAGTACTTC.

This chain links TRBV7-9 with TRBJ1-1; a possible D gene is TRBD1 (6 bases). The CDR3 length is 15 residues. Germline V gives CDR1 SEHNR, CDR2 FQNEAQ (reference sequence). V was cut by 6 bases and J by 0 bases, with 14 bases left in between. This CDR3 is CASSYIGTLNTEAFF. CDR3 DNA sequence: TGTGCCAGCAGTTATATAGGGACATTGAACACTGAAGCTTTCTTT.

This sequence joins TRBV7-6 and TRBJ2-7, with TRBD1 identical over 8 bases. The CDR3 runs 14 residues. Germline loops: CDR1 SGHVS, CDR2 FNYEAQ. V trimming: 5 bases; J trimming: 4 bases; junction bases outside the gene matches: 7. The CDR3 reads CASSLRGQGYEQYF. The CDR3 DNA is TGTGCCAGCAGCCTCAGGGGGCAAGGATACGAGCAGTACTTC. Variable domain in full (rest from reference TRBV7-6 and TRBJ2-7): GAGVSQSPRYKVTKRGQDVALRCDPISGHVSLYWYRQALGQGPEFLTYFNYEAQQDKSGLPNDRFSAERPEGSISTLTIQRTEQRDSAMYRCASSLRGQGYEQYFGPGTRLTVT.

This chain joins TRBV20-1 and TRBJ2-7; no firm D call. The ends were cut back, 4 bases at V and 4 bases at J, with 5 bases in the middle. Germline V gene lookup returns CDR1 DFQATT and CDR2 SNEGSKA (reference sequence). The CDR3 sequence is 10 residues long. This CDR3 reads CSAIEYEQYF. The CDR3 DNA follows: TGCAGTGCTATTGAGTACGAGCAGTACTTC.

The chain carries TRBV28 and TRBJ2-2, with unresolved D. Trimming left V 1 base short and J 3 bases short, with 12 bases between. Germline assignment: CDR1 MDHEN and CDR2 SYDVKM. This CDR3 has 16 residues. The CDR3 here is CASSLSGSGDTGELFF. In nucleotides, the CDR3 is TGTGCCAGCAGTTTATCGGGTAGTGGGGACACCGGGGAGCTGTTTTTT.

The CDR3 sequence: CASSFYPRRGPTDTQYF. CDR3 nucleotides: TGTGCCAGCAGTTTCTATCCTCGCAGGGGGCCCACAGATACGCAGTATTTT. V and J are TRBV28 and TRBJ2-3; 8 positions match TRBD1. Per the germline V gene, CDR1 is MDHEN and CDR2 is SYDVKM. The CDR3 runs 17 residues. The trim removed 3 bases at V and 2 bases at J, leaving 10 bases unmatched.

The J gene is TRBJ2-7, the V gene TRBV4-1; the D gene is possibly TRBD1 (6 bases). The CDR3 sequence is 12 residues long. V lost 4 bases and J lost 5, with 9 bases in between. CDR1 is MGHRA, CDR2 YSYEKL, per germline. CDR3 residues: CASSLPGDEQYF. CDR3 bases: TGCGCCAGCAGCCTGCCAGGGGACGAGCAGTACTTC.

The rearrangement links TRBV5-6 to TRBJ2-3; 10 bases agree with TRBD1. The CDR3 is 16 amino acids. The V gene's germline CDR1 is SGHDT and CDR2 YYEEEE. The V gene end was trimmed by 4 bases and the J gene end by 1 base; junction bases not matched to a gene: 6. The CDR3 nucleotides are TGTGCCAGCAGCCGATCCGGGACAGGGGGCACAGATACGCAGTATTTT. Its translation: CASSRSGTGGTDTQYF.

The chain combines TRBV19 with TRBJ2-1, with no clear D. Per the germline V gene, CDR1 is LNHDA and CDR2 is SQIVND (reference sequence). The CDR3 is 16 residues long. Trimming left V 1 base short and J 0 bases short, with 10 bases between. The CDR3 protein is CASSIASLSSYNEQFF. DNA for the CDR3: TGTGCCAGTAGTATAGCATCCCTGAGCTCCTACAATGAGCAGTTCTTC.

This clone has only one observation. V is TRBV2 and J is TRBJ1-4; D possibly corresponds to TRBD1 (6 bases). The germline gives CDR1 SNHLY, CDR2 FYNNEI. CDR3 size: 18 residues. Trimming took off 3 bases at V and 0 bases at J, with 17 bases between the two ends. The CDR3 is CASSDGPGEYATNEKLFF. CDR3 sequence (DNA): TGTGCCAGCAGTGATGGGCCAGGGGAGTATGCAACTAATGAAAAACTGTTTTTT.

The chain joins TRBV7-9 to TRBJ2-2, with D possibly being TRBD1 (5 bases). Deletions cut 1 base from V and 1 base from J, with 7 bases between. In germline, CDR1 is SEHNR, CDR2 FQNEAQ (reference sequence). The CDR3 is made up of 15 amino acids. The chain's CDR3 is CASSLVQGNTGELFF. CDR3 DNA sequence: TGTGCCAGCAGCTTAGTGCAGGGGAACACCGGGGAGCTGTTTTTT.

The genes are TRBV5-4 and TRBJ2-7; D is unclear. The V gene's germline CDR1 is SGHNT and CDR2 YYREEE (reference sequence). Trimming removed 7 bases from V and 6 bases from J, with 20 bases in between. This CDR3 region has 14 residues. CDR3 DNA sequence: TGTGCCAGCGGGGTGTACGGATCCATGGGCGAGCAGTACTTC. Its protein product is CASGVYGSMGEQYF.